The rows below give T cell receptor beta chains drawn from one sample of a study of blood T cell repertoires in COVID-19. Only in-frame clones appear in the TCRdb table, and some are missing; sequencing was by immunoSEQ multiplex PCR. The sample contains 130,000 to 150,000 clones, 88% of which appear only once. The sample taken for sequencing was peripheral blood. Source of these receptors: a man aged 65 to 85 with acute or convalescent COVID-19. Both conserved end residues are part of each CDR3. A D gene is named only where the DNA matches it firmly. Some rows mark clone size as missing; the rest say once, few, many or name a class of expanded clone.

>-|-|TRBV3-1/TRBV3-2|TRBJ1-3
TGTGCCAGCAGCCAAGTCAGGAATGGAAACACCATATATTTT
CASSQVRNGNTIYF
>TRBD2|-|TRBV10-1|TRBJ2-2
TGCGCCAGCAGTAAACCGGGACTAGCGGGAGGGCGGGGGTCTTCCGGGGAGCTGTTTTTT
CASSKPGLAGGRGSSGELFF
>-|-|TRBV7-9|TRBJ1-2
TGTGCCAGCAGCTTAGCAACGGGAGGCTACACCTTC
CASSLATGGYTF
>-|-|TRBV4-1|TRBJ1-2
TGCGCCAGCAGCCAACCCCAGGGTAACTATGGCTACACCTTC
CASSQPQGNYGYTF
>-|-|TRBV2|TRBJ2-2
TGTGCCAGCAGACAGACAATCACCGGGGAGCTGTTTTTT
CASRQTITGELFF
>-|-|TRBV7-8|TRBJ1-3
TGTGCCAGCAGCTTATTGGGCCGGCACTGGAACTCTGGAAACACCATATATTTT
CASSLLGRHWNSGNTIYF
>TRBD2|-|TRBV28|TRBJ2-5
TGTGCCAGCAGTATCCCCGGGACTAGCGCAAAAGAGACCCAGTACTTC
CASSIPGTSAKETQYF
>TRBD1|-|TRBV5-1|TRBJ2-3
TGCGCCAGCAGCCGGGGACAGGGGACGACTAGCACAGATACGCAGTATTTT
CASSRGQGTTSTDTQYF
>-|-|TRBV3-1/TRBV3-2|TRBJ1-4
TGTGCCAGCAGCCAAGACCTTAATGAAAAACTGTTTTTT
CASSQDLNEKLFF
>-|-|TRBV7-7|TRBJ2-2
TGTGCCAGCAGCTTTGCCGGGATGAACACCGGGGAGCTGTTTTTT
CASSFAGMNTGELFF
>-|-|TRBV2|TRBJ1-5
TGTGCCAGCAGTGAACAGGCCGGGGAACAGCCCCAGCATTTT
CASSEQAGEQPQHF
>TRBD1|once|TRBV12-3/TRBV12-4|TRBJ1-2
TGTGCCAGCAGTTTTTCGACAGGGGATGGCTACACCTTC
CASSFSTGDGYTF
>-|-|TRBV6-5|TRBJ1-2
TGTGCCAGCAGTTCCAGGGGTGGCTACACCTTC
CASSSRGGYTF
>TRBD1|-|TRBV2|TRBJ2-3
TGTGCCAGCAGCGTACAGGGGGGTGGGACAGATACGCAGTATTTT
CASSVQGGGTDTQYF
>TRBD1|-|TRBV2|TRBJ2-1
TGTGCCAGCAGACGGACAGGGGTGGACAATGAGCAGTTCTTC
CASRRTGVDNEQFF
>-|-|TRBV14|TRBJ2-7
TGTGCCAGCAGCCAAGGACAGCTACCCTACGAGCAGTACTTC
CASSQGQLPYEQYF
>-|-|TRBV9|TRBJ2-3
TGTGCCAGCAGCGTAGGTTTAACGGGGAGAAGCACAGATACGCAGTATTTT
CASSVGLTGRSTDTQYF
>-|-|TRBV5-1|TRBJ1-1
TGCGCCAGCAGTTCGTTCAGCGGGGGGTTCGCTGAAGCTTTCTTT
CASSSFSGGFAEAFF
>-|-|TRBV5-6|TRBJ2-2
TGTGCCAGCAGCTCCCCTCCCGGACAAGCGAACACCGGGGAGCTGTTTTTT
CASSSPPGQANTGELFF
>TRBD1|once|TRBV6-5|TRBJ2-3
TGTGCCAGCAATCGGGGACAGGTTACAGATACGCAGTATTTT
CASNRGQVTDTQYF
>-|once|TRBV12-5|TRBJ1-3
TGTGCTAGTGGTACACCAGGGTACTCTGGAAACACCATATATTTT
CASGTPGYSGNTIYF
>-|-|TRBV27|TRBJ1-2
TGTGCCAGCAGTTTACTGCCACGGGGGGCAGACTATGGCTACACCTTC
CASSLLPRGADYGYTF
>-|-|TRBV27|TRBJ2-1
TGTGCCAGCCGTTCCCAGAACAATGAGCAGTTCTTC
CASRSQNNEQFF
>TRBD1|once|TRBV5-4|TRBJ1-2
TGTGCCAGCAGCCCCAGACAGGGCGCTAACTATGGCTACACCTTC
CASSPRQGANYGYTF
>TRBD2|-|TRBV7-2|TRBJ2-7
TGTGCCAGCAGCTTAGAAATAGCGGGAGTCTACGAGCAGTACTTC
CASSLEIAGVYEQYF
>TRBD1|-|TRBV3-1/TRBV3-2|TRBJ1-1
TGTGCCAGCAGCCCAATAGGAGGGGGCAACACTGAAGCTTTCTTT
CASSPIGGGNTEAFF
>-|-|TRBV28|TRBJ1-5
TGTGCCAGCAGTTCCGGAGGGGATAATCAGCCCCAGCATTTT
CASSSGGDNQPQHF
>-|-|TRBV7-9|TRBJ2-6
TGTGCCAGCAGCTTTCGTGCTGGGGCCAACGTCCTGACTTTC
CASSFRAGANVLTF
>TRBD1|-|TRBV18|TRBJ2-2
TGTGCCAGCTCACCCGGACAGGGTGACACCGGGGAGCTGTTTTTT
CASSPGQGDTGELFF
>-|-|TRBV12-3/TRBV12-4|TRBJ1-4
TGTGCCAGCAGACTAGCCGAGGGTGGGAAACTGTTTTTT
CASRLAEGGKLFF